This T cell receptor beta chain was profiled in a study of blood T cell repertoires in COVID-19. Some clones are missing from TCRdb's copy, which holds only in-frame ones; the method was immunoSEQ multiplex PCR. There are approximately 94,000 clones in the sample; about 84% occur only once, and more than 10% lies in the top ten. V lost 1 base, J lost 9 bases, and 9 bases stayed unmatched. In germline, CDR1 is LNHDA, CDR2 SQIVND (reference sequence). This CDR3 is built from 15 residues. The chain has TRBV19 and TRBJ2-1; TRBD2 aligns across 7 bases. The origin of this receptor is a human donor in a cohort sampled during active COVID-19. Sequenced input: peripheral blood. CDR3 in amino acids: CASSIGGSSASEQFF. The CDR3 region has the DNA TGTGCCAGTAGTATAGGCGGGAGTTCGGCTAGTGAGCAGTTCTTC.